This T cell receptor beta chain was sequenced in a study of blood T cells in healthy people across ages. Study results and limitations: Considered underestimates were the diversity estimates obtained from one million T cells. Versus aged donors, long-lived donors had higher diversity and more naive CD4+ cells.

Every sample yielded at least 6.5 million isolated PBMCs. This CDR3 is 12 amino acids long. Trimming cost V 7 bases and J 9 bases, with 13 bases left between them. In this sample, this clonotype turned up many times. Its antigen is not identified. The authors ran a second PCR of 7 to 11 cycles using a sample-barcoded 5' primer and a J-beta primer mix. Every cDNA molecule carried a tag from a template-switch adaptor bearing 12 random nucleotides. TCRdb recomputed calls from the 5' RACE reads with MiXCR, one row per CDR3 protein. The top ten clones hold around 13% of a sample with about 1.1 million distinct CDR3 sequences, around two fifths of them seen once.

The sample consisted of blood. The chain has TRBV12-3 or TRBV12-4 and TRBJ2-1; no reliable D call. This receptor was taken from a man aged 18 to 30 in good health. DNA of the CDR3: TGTGCCAGCATCCTACCGTCGGGTGAGCAGTTCTTC. This codes for CASILPSGEQFF.